The next 18 T cell receptor beta chains were all read from a single sample in a study of preoperative IRX-2 immunotherapy in early breast cancer. Assay: immunoSEQ multiplex PCR; the TCRdb copy retains only in-frame clones and omits some. The sample contains around 29,000 clones, 90% of which appear only once. Treatment denoted: preoperative locoregional IRX-2 cytokine immunotherapy. This material was collected from a patient treated with IRX-2 immunotherapy. Receptors were obtained from a human donor with breast cancer.

This chain uses TRBV10-3 with TRBJ1-5, with D possibly being TRBD1 (5 bases). Trimming removed 11 bases from V and 1 base from J, with 18 bases in between. The CDR3 runs to 15 residues. Per germline, CDR1 ENHRY and CDR2 SYGVKD. The CDR3 region has the DNA TGTGCCTCCCTAGGCAGGGAAGGGAGCAATCAGCCCCAGCATTTT. Translated: CASLGREGSNQPQHF.

V usage is TRBV11-3 and J usage is TRBJ2-5; a weak D match, TRBD2 (6 bases). The CDR3 totals 14 residues. CDR1 is SGHNT and CDR2 is YENEEA in the germline V gene. Trimming removed 0 bases at V and 5 bases at J, with 10 bases between. The CDR3: CASSLDAGRETQYF. CDR3 in DNA: TGTGCCAGCAGCTTAGACGCGGGAAGGGAGACCCAGTACTTC.

This chain uses TRBV13 with TRBJ1-4; the D is unclear. Trimming left V 2 bases short and J 0 bases short, with 13 bases between. The germline V gene encodes CDR1 PRHDT and CDR2 FYEKMQ (reference sequence). The CDR3 is 17 residues long. CDR3 protein: CASSLRAGHSTNEKLFF. The CDR3 bases are TGTGCCAGCAGCTTAAGGGCTGGGCACTCAACTAATGAAAAACTGTTTTTT.

This clone was observed a few times. This chain links TRBV6-1 with TRBJ1-6, with unresolved D. Germline V lookup: CDR1 MNHNS, CDR2 SASEGT. With 4 bases removed from V and 0 bases from J, the gap between germline ends came to 7 bases. The CDR3 is made up of 15 amino acids. For the CDR3, the DNA is TGTGCCAGCAGTGGACGGAGCTCCTATAATTCACCCCTCCACTTT. Amino acid sequence: CASSGRSSYNSPLHF.

V is TRBV7-9 and J is TRBJ2-3; D unresolved. Germline CDR1 is SEHNR and CDR2 is FQNEAQ (reference sequence). The CDR3 contains 15 residues. The V and J ends lost 4 bases and 0 bases respectively, with 11 bases between them. The DNA of the CDR3 is TGTGCCAGCAGCTCGGCCGGGTCGAGCACAGATACGCAGTATTTT. Encoded protein: CASSSAGSSTDTQYF.

V gene TRBV11-2 combines with J gene TRBJ2-7; perhaps TRBD2 as D (5 bases). V gave up 3 bases and J gave up 3 bases, with 6 bases separating them. The CDR3 runs to 12 residues. Germline V CDR1 and CDR2: SGHAT, FQNNGV. The CDR3 loop reads CASSLGDYEQYF. The CDR3 bases are TGTGCCAGCAGCTTGGGAGACTACGAGCAGTACTTC.

A single count supports this clone. The chain combines TRBV7-9 with TRBJ2-3, with D unclear. This CDR3 contains 18 residues. Between the trimmed V and J ends, which lost 4 bases and 0 bases, there was a span of 20 bases. The germline V gene has CDR1 SEHNR and CDR2 FQNEAQ (reference sequence). The CDR3 region has the DNA TGTGCCAGCAGCTCCCCCTCCGACTTTTCATCGAGCACAGATACGCAGTATTTT. It yields the protein CASSSPSDFSSSTDTQYF.

The chain has TRBV5-1 and TRBJ1-1; the D gene is possibly TRBD1 (5 bases). The CDR3 sequence is 14 residues long. The germline gives CDR1 SGHRS, CDR2 YFSETQ. The V gene lost 6 bases and the J gene lost 2 bases, with 14 bases spanning the gap. CDR3 sequence: CASTWGGTNTEAFF. As DNA, the CDR3 is TGCGCCAGCACCTGGGGGGGGACCAACACTGAAGCTTTCTTT.

V is TRBV20-1 and J is TRBJ1-2, with D possibly being TRBD1 (6 bases). The CDR3 extends over 11 amino acids. Germline V lookup: CDR1 DFQATT, CDR2 SNEGSKA (reference sequence). The ends were cut back, 6 bases at V and 5 bases at J, with 10 bases in the middle. CDR3 amino acids: CSAWGAYGYTF. The DNA of the CDR3 is TGCAGTGCCTGGGGGGCTTATGGCTACACCTTC.

The chain joins TRBV29-1 to TRBJ1-2, with a possible D match to TRBD1 (6 bases). Germline V lookup: CDR1 SQVTM, CDR2 ANQGSEA. With 7 bases removed from V and 6 bases from J, the gap between germline ends came to 12 bases. This CDR3 is 11 amino acids long. The CDR3 sequence: CSAEGGNGYTF. The CDR3, as DNA: TGCAGCGCCGAGGGGGGAAATGGCTACACCTTC.

The J gene is TRBJ1-2, the V gene TRBV7-2, with D hard to call. The CDR3 has 14 residues. The ends were cut back, 3 bases at V and 0 bases at J, with 8 bases in the middle. Germline V CDR1 and CDR2: SGHTA, FQGNSA. CDR3 sequence reads: CASSFGPPNYGYTF. CDR3 in DNA: TGTGCCAGCAGCTTCGGGCCACCTAACTATGGCTACACCTTC.

The rearrangement joins TRBV7-6 to TRBJ2-2; D not certain. Trimming cost V 5 bases and J 2 bases, with 6 bases left between them. Germline CDR1 reads SGHVS; CDR2 reads FNYEAQ. This CDR3 is built from 13 residues. CDR3 in amino acids: CASSRINTGELFF. The CDR3 DNA reads TGTGCCAGCAGCCGCATCAACACCGGGGAGCTGTTTTTT.

The rearrangement uses TRBV5-1 and TRBJ1-2, with 7 bases identical to TRBD1. Germline V CDR1 and CDR2: SGHRS, YFSETQ. The CDR3 has 16 amino acids. The V segment lost 4 bases and the J segment 0 bases; nucleotides outside the gene matches: 9. The CDR3 DNA reads TGCGCCAGCAGCCGGGACAGCTCCCCGTCTAACTATGGCTACACCTTC. It codes for CASSRDSSPSNYGYTF.

The chain has TRBV19 and TRBJ2-5; 8 bases are shared with TRBD1. V lost 7 bases to trimming and J lost 2 bases; unmatched junction nucleotides: 6. This CDR3 region has 14 residues. Germline CDR1 reads LNHDA; CDR2 reads SQIVND (reference sequence). CDR3 sequence: CASIGTGHQETQYF. DNA of the CDR3: TGTGCCAGTATCGGGACAGGCCATCAAGAGACCCAGTACTTC.

This clone was observed once. The genes are TRBV4-2 and TRBJ1-3; D is ambiguous. Germline V gene data show CDR1 as LGHNA and CDR2 as YNFKEQ. This CDR3 contains 15 residues. Trimming removed 5 bases at V and 0 bases at J, with 11 bases between. The CDR3: CASSLGGNSGNTIYF. CDR3 in DNA: TGTGCCAGCAGCTTGGGAGGGAACTCTGGAAACACCATATATTTT.

The CDR3 sequence: CASSGQGGETQYF. The CDR3 DNA reads TGTGCCAGCAGCGGACAGGGCGGAGAGACCCAGTACTTC. This chain links TRBV11-2 with TRBJ2-5; 8 bases line up with TRBD1. CDR1 is SGHAT, CDR2 FQNNGV, per germline. This CDR3 region has 13 residues. The V segment lost 5 bases and the J segment 4 bases; nucleotides outside the gene matches: 3.

This chain joins TRBV27 and TRBJ2-3; 9 nucleotides line up with TRBD1. CDR1 MNHEY and CDR2 SMNVEV come from the germline V gene (reference sequence). V trimming: 5 bases; J trimming: 5 bases; junction bases outside the gene matches: 8. The CDR3 sequence is 15 residues long. CDR3 DNA: TGTGCCAGCAGTCTACAGGGGGCGCAGGGAGATACGCAGTATTTT. It translates to CASSLQGAQGDTQYF.

The gene calls are TRBV7-9 and TRBJ2-7; 8 nucleotides align to TRBD1. The V gene end was trimmed by 6 bases and the J gene end by 5 bases; junction bases not matched to a gene: 9. Germline loops: CDR1 SEHNR, CDR2 FQNEAQ (reference sequence). There are 14 residues in the CDR3. CDR3 nucleotide sequence: TGTGCCAGCAGATCGGACAGGGTTGTTGACGAGCAGTACTTC. This sequence encodes CASRSDRVVDEQYF. Drawing the rest from reference TRBV7-9 and TRBJ2-7, the complete variable domain is DTGVSQNPRHKITKRGQNVTFRCDPISEHNRLYWYRQTLGQGPEFLTYFQNEAQLEKSRLLSDRFSAERPKGSFSTLEIQRTEQGDSAMYLCASRSDRVVDEQYFGPGTRLTVT.